A selection of T cell receptor beta chains follows, all from one sample in a study of cytomegalovirus exposure and HLA in healthy donors. Assay: immunoSEQ multiplex PCR; the TCRdb copy retains only in-frame clones and omits some. The table has around 130,000 clones, just over 75% seen once. Sequencing was carried out using PBMCs. These receptors came from a woman between 45 and 60 years old in good health and CMV-seronegative. Each CDR3 is given with its conserved first and last residue. A D gene is named only where the DNA matches it firmly. Size is omitted from some rows. Given values are once, few, many or a class for expanded clones.

>TRBJ2-1|TRBV28|NA|NA
CASSSLLGSSGNEQFF
TGTGCCAGCAGTTCCCTATTAGGTAGTAGCGGCAATGAGCAGTTCTTC
>TRBJ2-3|TRBV7-2|NA|TRBD2
CASSPGTSGRVTPDTQYF
TGTGCCAGCAGCCCAGGGACTAGCGGGAGAGTTACGCCAGATACGCAGTATTTT
>TRBJ2-5|TRBV7-7|NA|TRBD1
CASSLVGTGFGETQYF
TGTGCTAGCAGCCTAGTCGGGACAGGGTTTGGAGAGACCCAGTACTTC
>TRBJ1-5|TRBV27|NA|TRBD1
CASSFHRQGMSNQPQHF
TGTGCCAGCAGTTTTCACCGACAGGGGATGAGCAATCAGCCCCAGCATTTT
>TRBJ1-1|TRBV4-1|once|NA
CASSQDGLSEAFF
TGCGCCAGCAGCCAAGATGGCCTCTCTGAAGCTTTCTTT
>TRBJ2-7|TRBV28|NA|NA
CASSTGSYEQYF
TGTGCCAGCAGCACCGGTTCCTACGAGCAGTACTTC
>TRBJ1-5|TRBV6-1|few|NA
CASILYSNQPQHF
TGTGCCAGCATTCTCTATAGCAATCAGCCCCAGCATTTT
>TRBJ2-2|TRBV7-2|NA|NA
CASSQSTNTGELFF
TGTGCCAGCAGTCAGTCAACAAACACCGGGGAGCTGTTTTTT
>TRBJ2-3|TRBV6-5|once|NA
CASSYFGSTDTQYF
TGTGCCAGCAGTTACTTCGGGAGCACAGATACGCAGTATTTT
>TRBJ2-2|TRBV6-5|NA|NA
CASTKGTSRELFF
TGTGCCAGCACAAAGGGGACATCTCGGGAGCTGTTTTTT
>TRBJ2-1|TRBV4-3|NA|TRBD2
CASSQDPLAGAYNEQFF
TGCGCCAGCAGCCAAGACCCGTTAGCGGGAGCCTACAATGAGCAGTTCTTC
>TRBJ1-2|TRBV15|NA|NA
CATSRGGTYGYTF
TGTGCCACCAGCAGGGGAGGAACCTATGGCTACACCTTC
>TRBJ2-1|TRBV4-1|once|NA
CASSQGPGEGDEQFF
TGCGCCAGCAGCCAAGGCCCGGGGGAAGGGGATGAGCAGTTCTTC
>TRBJ1-1|TRBV7-2|NA|TRBD1
CASSLHRGLYTEAFF
TGTGCCAGCAGCTTACACAGGGGGCTTTATACTGAAGCTTTCTTT
>TRBJ2-7|TRBV15|NA|NA
CATSRGGGLGEQYF
TGTGCCACCAGCAGAGGTGGAGGGTTGGGCGAGCAGTACTTC
>TRBJ2-2|TRBV9|NA|TRBD2
CASSVGWTSLLAGELFF
TGTGCCAGCAGCGTAGGTTGGACTAGTCTCTTAGCCGGGGAGCTGTTTTTT
>TRBJ2-2|TRBV4-2|NA|TRBD2
CASSHPRTSGRANTGELFF
TGTGCCAGCAGCCACCCCAGGACTAGCGGGAGGGCGAACACCGGGGAGCTGTTTTTT
>TRBJ1-5|TRBV4-3|few|NA
CASRSGVNSNQPQHF
TGCGCCAGCAGATCTGGAGTAAATAGCAATCAGCCCCAGCATTTT
>TRBJ2-3|TRBV7-2|NA|NA
CASSPIGTFTDTQYF
TGTGCCAGCAGCCCCATCGGGACTTTCACAGATACGCAGTATTTT
>TRBJ2-1|TRBV5-6|NA|NA
CASSLGRRTRVVDEQFF
TGTGCCAGCAGCTTGGGACGTCGAACCAGGGTAGTCGATGAGCAGTTCTTC
>TRBJ2-1|TRBV30|NA|TRBD2
CAWRLAGRATYNEQFF
TGTGCCTGGAGACTAGCGGGGCGGGCCACCTACAATGAGCAGTTCTTC
>TRBJ2-7|TRBV6-6|NA|TRBD2
CASSYGAAGGIYEQYF
TGTGCCAGCAGTTACGGTGCGGCGGGAGGGATCTACGAGCAGTACTTC
>TRBJ2-1|TRBV5-4|once|TRBD2
CASSRQGTSGLSYNEQFF
TGTGCCAGCAGCCGTCAAGGGACTAGCGGGTTATCCTACAATGAGCAGTTCTTC
>TRBJ2-2|TRBV6-6|NA|NA
CASSKARVDTGELFF
TGTGCCAGCAGTAAGGCCAGGGTCGACACCGGGGAGCTGTTTTTT
>TRBJ1-1|TRBV19|few|TRBD1
CASRTGPGTEAFF
TGTGCCAGTAGGACAGGGCCCGGGACTGAAGCTTTCTTT
>TRBJ1-4|TRBV5-5|few|TRBD1
CASSPTTGFNEKLFF
TGTGCCAGCAGCCCTACGACAGGGTTTAATGAAAAACTGTTTTTT
>TRBJ2-1|TRBV5-1|once|TRBD1
CASSLDRGPAGRKQFF
TGCGCCAGCAGCTTGGACAGGGGGCCAGCAGGGAGGAAGCAGTTCTTC
>TRBJ2-7|TRBV19|NA|TRBD2
CASSPNPGLAGGVVEQYF
TGTGCCAGTAGTCCAAATCCGGGACTAGCGGGAGGAGTCGTCGAGCAGTACTTC
>TRBJ1-4|TRBV5-1|NA|NA
CASSLRSSGTGGGKLFF
TGCGCCAGCAGCTTGCGGTCATCAGGGACGGGGGGGGGAAAACTGTTTTTT
>TRBJ1-1|TRBV19|NA|NA
CASSKQGRATEAFF
TGTGCCAGTAGCAAACAGGGAAGGGCCACTGAAGCTTTCTTT